The next 30 T cell receptor beta chains were all read from a single sample in a study of identical twins. TCRdb independently ran MiXCR on the 5' RACE reads; one entry per CDR3 protein. The sample consists of roughly 500,000 distinct CDR3 sequences, 22% of them appearing once. The sample was also linked to a second study, of T cells expressing NK-cell markers.

The sequencing input was CD4+ T cells sorted from blood. The receptors come from a woman under 30 in good health.

V and J are TRBV12-3 or TRBV12-4 and TRBJ1-1; D not certain. This CDR3 spans 13 amino acids. V was pared by 2 bases and J by 7 bases, with 11 bases between. The CDR3 region has the DNA TGTGCCAGCAGTTTAAAGGCTACCGTTGAAGCTTTCTTT. This sequence encodes CASSLKATVEAFF.

The chain employs TRBV20-1 and TRBJ2-1; 10 positions agree with TRBD2. CDR1 and CDR2 from the germline V gene are DFQATT and SNEGSKA (reference sequence). The CDR3 is 18 amino acids. Trimming at V came to 5 bases and at J to 1 base, leaving 14 bases not matched to a gene. The CDR3 coding sequence is TGCAGTGCTCCCCAGCTAGCGGGGGTCTCCGATTCCTACAATGAGCAGTTCTTC. Protein: CSAPQLAGVSDSYNEQFF.

This clonotype was detected only a few times. This chain joins TRBV20-1 and TRBJ2-7; 8 bases map to TRBD2. Per the germline V gene, CDR1 is DFQATT and CDR2 is SNEGSKA (reference sequence). After removal of 6 bases from V and 3 bases from J, the junction contained 7 bases not matched to a gene. The CDR3 spans 13 residues. CDR3 sequence: CSAIAGSLYEQYF. CDR3 sequence (DNA): TGCAGTGCCATAGCGGGATCCCTCTACGAGCAGTACTTC.

The chain carries TRBV15 and TRBJ1-1, with D unclear. Germline CDR1 reads LNHNV; CDR2 reads YYDKDF (reference sequence). The CDR3 loop spans 12 amino acids. Trimming removed 0 bases at V and 5 bases at J, with 4 bases between. The CDR3 sequence: CATSREWTEAFF. Here the CDR3 DNA reads TGTGCCACCAGCAGAGAGTGGACTGAAGCTTTCTTT.

This clonotype was detected a few times. This sequence joins TRBV6-2 or TRBV6-3 and TRBJ2-5, with D uncertain. Germline values: CDR1 MNHEY, CDR2 SVGEGT. The CDR3 length is 15 residues. V was clipped by 2 bases and J by 1 base, with 11 bases between them. CDR3 sequence (DNA): TGTGCCAGCAGTTACGAGGCGGCCCCCCAAGAGACCCAGTACTTC. The encoded protein is CASSYEAAPQETQYF.

V is TRBV27 and J is TRBJ2-1, with 13 nucleotides matching TRBD2. Germline V gives CDR1 MNHEY, CDR2 SMNVEV (reference sequence). The junction had 9 bases not matched to a gene; V was cut back by 2 bases and J by 8 bases. The CDR3 totals 17 residues. The chain's CDR3 is CASSLRSTSGGADEQFF. The CDR3 region has the DNA TGTGCCAGCAGTTTACGGAGTACTAGCGGGGGGGCTGATGAGCAGTTCTTC.

The chain uses TRBV11-1 and TRBJ1-1; TRBD1 aligns across 7 bases. Germline V CDR1 and CDR2: SGHAT, FQDESV (reference sequence). The length of the CDR3 is 13 residues. J was trimmed by 4 bases and V by 4 bases; bases with no gene match: 3. In nucleotides, the CDR3 is TGTGCCAGCAGCTGGAGACAGGGCACTGAAGCTTTCTTT. The encoded protein is CASSWRQGTEAFF.

This clonotype was seen only a few times. J is TRBJ2-5 and V is TRBV5-1, with 7 bases aligning to TRBD1. V was clipped by 0 bases and J by 4 bases; unmatched bases: 3. Germline CDR1 reads SGHRS; CDR2 reads YFSETQ. The CDR3 is 14 residues long. CDR3 loop: CASSLDRGPETQYF. The CDR3 DNA reads as TGCGCCAGCAGCTTGGACAGGGGCCCAGAGACCCAGTACTTC.

This clonotype was seen more than once but under ten times. The V and J genes are TRBV7-2 and TRBJ2-7, with D possibly being TRBD2 (6 bases). The V gene's germline CDR1 is SGHTA and CDR2 FQGNSA. The CDR3 extends over 16 amino acids. V dropped 2 bases and J dropped 2 bases, with 16 bases sitting between them. The CDR3 DNA follows: TGTGCCAGCAGCTTAAGCAGGCAATCGGGGGCCTACGAGCAGTACTTC. It specifies CASSLSRQSGAYEQYF.

The J gene is TRBJ2-5, the V gene TRBV20-1; 13 bases line up with TRBD2. V was pared by 7 bases and J by 5 bases, with 4 bases of the junction left unmatched. Per germline, CDR1 DFQATT and CDR2 SNEGSKA (reference sequence). The CDR3 sequence is 13 residues long. The CDR3 loop is CSVRTSGGETQYF. DNA for the CDR3: TGCAGTGTCAGGACTAGCGGGGGTGAGACCCAGTACTTC.

The rearrangement links TRBV7-2 to TRBJ2-7, with a weak D call TRBD1 (6 bases). Germline V lookup: CDR1 SGHTA, CDR2 FQGNSA. The V and J ends lost 5 bases and 6 bases respectively, with 11 bases between them. This CDR3 spans 12 amino acids. The CDR3 sequence: CASSPGTSEQYF. The CDR3 coding sequence is TGTGCCAGCAGCCCGGGGACAAGCGAGCAGTACTTC.

The chain couples TRBV6-2 or TRBV6-3 to TRBJ2-1, with D hard to call. CDR3 length equals 15 residues. V was clipped by 2 bases and J by 0 bases, with 8 bases between them. Germline V lookup: CDR1 MNHEY, CDR2 SVGEGT. The CDR3 bases are TGTGCCAGCAGTTACAGAGACACCTCCTACAATGAGCAGTTCTTC. Amino acid sequence: CASSYRDTSYNEQFF.

Comment on this clonotype: An end of the junction differs from the germline gene, which may be a read error. The CDR3 here is CSASVTSGTTF. The CDR3 region has the DNA TGCAGTGCTAGTGTGACTAGCGGCACGACATTC. V is TRBV20-1 and J is TRBJ2-7, with TRBD2 identical over 9 bases. This CDR3 spans 11 amino acids. CDR1 and CDR2 from the germline V gene are DFQATT and SNEGSKA (reference sequence).

The chain's CDR3 is CASSWSPGLAADTQYF. Written as DNA, the CDR3 is TGTGCCAGCAGCTGGAGCCCGGGACTAGCGGCAGATACGCAGTATTTT. The V and J genes are TRBV7-8 and TRBJ2-3; 11 nucleotides line up with TRBD2. CDR1 is SGHVS and CDR2 is FQNEAQ in the germline V gene. The junction had 7 bases not matched to a gene; V was cut back by 4 bases and J by 4 bases. The CDR3 runs 16 residues.

The V and J genes are TRBV20-1 and TRBJ2-7; D is perhaps TRBD2 (5 bases). There are 13 residues in the CDR3. Germline CDR1 and CDR2: DFQATT and SNEGSKA (reference sequence). The ends were cut back, 3 bases at V and 4 bases at J, with 13 bases in the middle. This CDR3 is CSARVGLRYEQYF. CDR3 sequence (DNA): TGCAGTGCTAGGGTAGGACTCAGGTACGAGCAGTACTTC.

The gene calls are TRBV6-5 and TRBJ2-5, with 10 bases lining up with TRBD2. The CDR3 covers 16 residues. With 0 bases clipped from V and 10 bases from J, the junction kept 11 bases outside the gene matches. Germline V gene lookup returns CDR1 MNHEY and CDR2 SVGAGI. The CDR3 DNA reads as TGTGCCAGCAGTTACTCTCTAGCGGGGAGCGGGGGGGGCCAGTACTTC. Translated, it gives CASSYSLAGSGGGQYF.

The table lists this clonotype with many counts. The J gene is TRBJ1-2, the V gene TRBV20-1; D perhaps matches TRBD1 (5 bases). The CDR3 length is 13 residues. V lost 1 base and J 14 bases, leaving 20 bases between the germline ends. Germline CDR1 reads DFQATT; CDR2 reads SNEGSKA (reference sequence). CDR3 sequence (DNA): TGCAGTGCTAGAGGCAGCCTGAGGGGACTGTGGACCTTC. It specifies CSARGSLRGLWTF.

The gene calls are TRBV5-1 and TRBJ2-4; D is undetermined. V was trimmed by 4 bases and J by 2 bases, leaving 13 bases between them. The germline V gene has CDR1 SGHRS and CDR2 YFSETQ. The length of the CDR3 is 15 residues. CDR3 in amino acids: CASSPTTGTKNIQYF. The DNA of the CDR3 is TGCGCCAGCAGCCCTACGACCGGAACCAAAAACATTCAGTACTTC.

The table lists this clonotype with many counts. This rearrangement joins TRBV4-2 to TRBJ2-3; 7 bases are shared with TRBD1. CDR3 size: 20 residues. Per germline, CDR1 LGHNA and CDR2 YNFKEQ. The V and J ends lost 6 bases and 1 base, in that order; junction bases with no gene match: 22. This chain's CDR3 is CASSEGASGLGLYRTDTQYF. CDR3 DNA sequence: TGTGCCAGCAGTGAGGGGGCCTCGGGCCTAGGACTTTACCGCACAGATACGCAGTATTTT.

The gene calls are TRBV27 and TRBJ2-2, with 8 bases aligning to TRBD2. The CDR3 runs to 19 residues. Germline trimming cut 6 bases from V and 4 bases from J; bases unmatched to any gene: 19. Looked up from germline, CDR1 is MNHEY and CDR2 is SMNVEV (reference sequence). The CDR3 sequence is CASRELGHGGALFTGELFF. Here the CDR3 DNA reads TGTGCCAGCAGGGAGCTAGGACACGGGGGGGCCCTTTTCACCGGGGAGCTGTTTTTT.

This rearrangement joins TRBV27 to TRBJ1-6, with TRBD1 as a possible D gene (6 bases). This CDR3 comprises 14 residues. V was shortened by 6 bases and J by 8 bases, with 14 bases between the two germline ends. From germline, CDR1 is MNHEY and CDR2 SMNVEV (reference sequence). The chain's CDR3 is CASSLDRRDSPLHF. Here the CDR3 DNA reads TGTGCCAGCAGCCTCGACAGGCGGGATTCACCCCTCCACTTT.

This clonotype has only a few counts. The chain combines TRBV7-9 with TRBJ2-7, with 9 nucleotides matching TRBD2. Trimming removed 1 base from V and 3 bases from J; junction bases left unmatched: 4. CDR1 SEHNR and CDR2 FQNEAQ come from the germline V gene (reference sequence). This CDR3 region has 15 residues. CDR3 bases: TGTGCCAGCAGCTTAGATAGCGGGGGTGACTACGAGCAGTACTTC. Protein sequence: CASSLDSGGDYEQYF.

CDR3 DNA sequence: TGCGCCAGCAGCCAAGATGGCCCCCGAGGGACAGTCTCCTACGAGCAGTACTTC. Protein: CASSQDGPRGTVSYEQYF. The chain is built from TRBV4-3 and TRBJ2-7; 7 nucleotides match TRBD1. This CDR3 is 18 amino acids long. Germline values: CDR1 LGHNA, CDR2 YSLEER. The ends lost 0 bases at V and 0 bases at J; junction bases unmatched: 11.

The chain couples TRBV29-1 to TRBJ2-7, with a weak D call TRBD1 (6 bases). The CDR3 is made up of 11 amino acids. With 3 bases removed from V and 4 bases from J, the gap between germline ends came to 7 bases. CDR1 and CDR2 (germline): SQVTM, ANQGSEA. CDR3 DNA sequence: TGCAGCGTTGATGACAGGTACGAGCAGTACTTC. This sequence encodes CSVDDRYEQYF.

This clonotype was seen more than once but under ten times. The rearrangement links TRBV27 to TRBJ2-7; the D is unclear. The CDR3 is 17 residues long. From germline, CDR1 is MNHEY and CDR2 SMNVEV (reference sequence). The V gene lost 2 bases and the J gene lost 1 base, with 18 bases spanning the gap. CDR3 nucleotide sequence: TGTGCCAGCAGTTTAATCCCAAGGCCAGCCGATTCCTACGAGCAGTACTTC. It encodes CASSLIPRPADSYEQYF.

This clonotype was seen a handful of times. The CDR3 DNA reads as TGTGCCAGCAGCCAGGGGGGGACTAGCGGGTACAATGAGCAGTTCTTC. Protein product: CASSQGGTSGYNEQFF. V usage is TRBV4-2 and J usage is TRBJ2-1, with 12 bases that match TRBD2. CDR3 length: 16 residues. Trimming took 3 bases from V and 4 from J; bases not matched to a gene: 4. Per the germline V gene, CDR1 is LGHNA and CDR2 is YNFKEQ.

The DNA of the CDR3 is TGTGCCACCAGTGATTTGAGTGAGCAGTTCTTC. As protein: CATSDLSEQFF. This rearrangement joins TRBV24-1 to TRBJ2-1; unclear D gene. V was shortened by 0 bases and J by 9 bases, with 2 bases between the two germline ends. The length of the CDR3 is 11 residues. The germline gives CDR1 KGHDR, CDR2 SFDVKD.

This clonotype occurred a few times. This rearrangement joins TRBV5-1 to TRBJ2-5, with TRBD1 matching over 9 bases. Germline V gene data show CDR1 as SGHRS and CDR2 as YFSETQ. The CDR3 has 13 amino acids. V gave up 0 bases and J gave up 7 bases; unmatched junction bases: 1. The DNA for the CDR3 is TGCGCCAGCAGCTTGGAGGACAGGGGGACCCAGTACTTC. Its translation is CASSLEDRGTQYF.

This clonotype was detected a few times. This chain joins TRBV7-9 and TRBJ2-1; 7 bases fit TRBD1. Germline values: CDR1 SEHNR, CDR2 FQNEAQ (reference sequence). The length of the CDR3 is 15 residues. V was clipped by 5 bases and J by 6 bases; unmatched bases: 10. The CDR3 protein is CASSTDRKWSNEQFF. The CDR3 bases are TGTGCCAGCAGCACGGACAGGAAATGGAGCAATGAGCAGTTCTTC.

The chain is built from TRBV12-5 and TRBJ2-3; D unresolved. Trimming stripped 4 bases from V and 2 bases from J, with 4 bases between. CDR3 length: 12 amino acids. Germline CDR1 and CDR2: LGHNT and FRNRAP. The CDR3 DNA reads TGTGCTAGTGGTTCGTACACAGATACGCAGTATTTT. Translation gives CASGSYTDTQYF.